This T cell receptor beta chain is drawn from a study of identical twins. Whole-study findings and limits: Beta clonotypes that were abundant in cord blood contained fewer insertions, a pattern absent from memory repertoires.

There are 15 residues in the CDR3. The germline V gene encodes CDR1 MNHEY and CDR2 SVGAGI. The ends were cut back, 1 base at V and 9 bases at J, with 16 bases in the middle. On this clonotype itself: Its antigen is unidentified.

A template switching step contributed a universal primer site, while unique molecular identifiers were present in the cDNA. Using its own MiXCR run on the 5' RACE reads, TCRdb lists one record per CDR3 protein. This table has about 810,000 distinct CDR3 sequences, about 12% appearing once. The same sample was also used in a study of yellow fever vaccine responses in identical twins. As that report states: Twins reportedly showed a vaccine T cell response that seemed partly convergent and partly personalized.

This TCR was recovered from a woman under 30 in good health. Sequenced material: PBMCs. V is TRBV6-5 and J is TRBJ2-1; D is perhaps TRBD1 (6 bases). The chain's CDR3 is CASSYFGQTAGEQFF. In DNA form, the CDR3 reads TGTGCCAGCAGTTACTTCGGACAGACGGCGGGTGAGCAGTTCTTC.